The rows below give T cell receptor beta chains drawn from one sample of a study of T cells in Graves' hyperthyroidism and ophthalmopathy. TCRdb reprocessed the multiplex PCR reads with MiXCR, giving one entry per CDR3 protein. The data hold 300,000 or so distinct CDR3 sequences, with 15% to 20% observed a single time. Source material: blood. All receptors come from a woman in her forties or fifties with Graves' hyperthyroidism. CDR3s include the opening cysteine and the closing phenylalanine or tryptophan. D genes are given only for firm matches. Not all rows give a size; the values are once, few, many and, for expanded clones, a class.

CDR3nt: TGTGCCAGCAGCTTAGATACCAGGGGGGAGACCCAGTACTTC
CDR3aa: CASSLDTRGETQYF
v_gene: TRBV11-2
abundance: many
j_gene: TRBJ2-5
d_gene: TRBD1

CDR3nt: TGTGCCAGCAGTTTCCTCTCCCTAGGACTAGCGGGGGATACAGTCGGGGAGCTGTTTTTT
CDR3aa: CASSFLSLGLAGDTVGELFF
v_gene: TRBV2
abundance: .
j_gene: TRBJ2-2
d_gene: TRBD2

CDR3nt: TGTGCCAGCAGCCAAGCCGTAGGGGTTCAGCCCCAGCATTTT
CDR3aa: CASSQAVGVQPQHF
v_gene: TRBV3-1
abundance: many
j_gene: TRBJ1-5
d_gene: .

CDR3nt: TGTGCCAGCAGCCTACCGGGACAGGATGGCTATGGCTACACCTTC
CDR3aa: CASSLPGQDGYGYTF
v_gene: TRBV12-3/TRBV12-4
abundance: few
j_gene: TRBJ1-2
d_gene: TRBD1

CDR3nt: TGTGCCAGCTCACCGATCAGACTAGCGGGCGGCCAAGAGACCCAGTACTTC
CDR3aa: CASSPIRLAGGQETQYF
v_gene: TRBV18
abundance: many
j_gene: TRBJ2-5
d_gene: TRBD2

CDR3nt: TGTGCCAGCAGCTCCTATAGCGGAGCAAACATTCAGTACTTC
CDR3aa: CASSSYSGANIQYF
v_gene: TRBV11-2
abundance: .
j_gene: TRBJ2-4
d_gene: .

CDR3nt: TGTGCCAGCAGCCAACAGGGGACCGGGGAGCTGTTTTTT
CDR3aa: CASSQQGTGELFF
v_gene: TRBV11-2
abundance: many
j_gene: TRBJ2-2
d_gene: TRBD1

CDR3nt: TGTGCCAGCAGTTACTATCCCGCTCGGGCGGAGGCTTTCTTT
CDR3aa: CASSYYPARAEAFF
v_gene: TRBV6-5
abundance: medium-sized
j_gene: TRBJ1-1
d_gene: .

CDR3nt: TGTGCCAGCAGTGAAGCCCTTGGGACAGGGAGTCAGCCCCAGCATTTT
CDR3aa: CASSEALGTGSQPQHF
v_gene: TRBV2
abundance: many
j_gene: TRBJ1-5
d_gene: TRBD1

CDR3nt: TGTGCCTGGACCCAAAACATTCAGTACTTC
CDR3aa: CAWTQNIQYF
v_gene: TRBV30
abundance: many
j_gene: TRBJ2-4
d_gene: .

CDR3nt: TGTGCCAGCAGCTTAGCCAGTGGCGGGACCCAGTACTTC
CDR3aa: CASSLASGGTQYF
v_gene: TRBV7-9
abundance: .
j_gene: TRBJ2-5
d_gene: .

CDR3nt: TGTGCCAGTAGTATACTCACTTCTAACTATGGCTACACCTTC
CDR3aa: CASSILTSNYGYTF
v_gene: TRBV19
abundance: .
j_gene: TRBJ1-2
d_gene: .

CDR3nt: TGTGCCAGCAGCCCCCGGGACAGGGGCTACGAGCAGTACTTC
CDR3aa: CASSPRDRGYEQYF
v_gene: TRBV7-9
abundance: few
j_gene: TRBJ2-7
d_gene: TRBD1

CDR3nt: TGTGCCAGTAGTTCTCGGTCAGGGAACTATGGCTACACCTTC
CDR3aa: CASSSRSGNYGYTF
v_gene: TRBV19
abundance: many
j_gene: TRBJ1-2
d_gene: .

CDR3nt: TGTGCCAGCAGCTTAGGACTAGCGGGAGGTCCGGAGACCCAGTACTTC
CDR3aa: CASSLGLAGGPETQYF
v_gene: TRBV11-1
abundance: few
j_gene: TRBJ2-5
d_gene: TRBD2

CDR3nt: TGTGCCAGCAGTTACTCGGGGCCCGGTGAGCTGTTTTTT
CDR3aa: CASSYSGPGELFF
v_gene: TRBV6-5
abundance: few
j_gene: TRBJ2-2
d_gene: .

CDR3nt: TGTGCCAGCAGGGGGGGCGGGGGTGGATCCTACAATGAGCAGTTCTTC
CDR3aa: CASRGGGGGSYNEQFF
v_gene: TRBV28
abundance: .
j_gene: TRBJ2-1
d_gene: .

CDR3nt: TGCAGCGTGGAGCGGGGTGAGAACACTGAAGCTTTCTTT
CDR3aa: CSVERGENTEAFF
v_gene: TRBV29-1
abundance: .
j_gene: TRBJ1-1
d_gene: .

CDR3nt: TGCGCCAGCAGCGGTAGGACAGGACAAGAGACCCAGTACTTC
CDR3aa: CASSGRTGQETQYF
v_gene: TRBV5-1
abundance: .
j_gene: TRBJ2-5
d_gene: TRBD1

CDR3nt: TGCAGTGCTAGATCGACTAGCGGAACTTACAATGAGCAGTTCTTC
CDR3aa: CSARSTSGTYNEQFF
v_gene: TRBV20-1
abundance: many
j_gene: TRBJ2-1
d_gene: TRBD2

CDR3nt: TGTGCCAGCATCCCCGGGGACAGGGGTAATGGCTACACCTTC
CDR3aa: CASIPGDRGNGYTF
v_gene: TRBV28
abundance: .
j_gene: TRBJ1-2
d_gene: TRBD1

CDR3nt: TGCGCCAGCAGCTTGGGGAGAACGAATTCACCCCTCCACTTT
CDR3aa: CASSLGRTNSPLHF
v_gene: TRBV5-1
abundance: few
j_gene: TRBJ1-6
d_gene: .

CDR3nt: TGTGCCAGCAGCTTCCTCGGACTAGCGGGATATTCCTACGAGCAGTACTTC
CDR3aa: CASSFLGLAGYSYEQYF
v_gene: TRBV7-8
abundance: many
j_gene: TRBJ2-7
d_gene: TRBD2

CDR3nt: TGCGCCAGCAGCCACGAGGCAGGGGGGAGAGAAGCTTTCTTT
CDR3aa: CASSHEAGGREAFF
v_gene: TRBV5-1
abundance: many
j_gene: TRBJ1-1
d_gene: TRBD1

CDR3nt: TGTGCCAGCAGTCATAGCCGGTTTGAGCAGTTCTTC
CDR3aa: CASSHSRFEQFF
v_gene: TRBV3-1
abundance: .
j_gene: TRBJ2-1
d_gene: .

CDR3nt: TGCGCCAGCAGTAGGAAGGAGACCCCTGGCGAGCAGTACTTC
CDR3aa: CASSRKETPGEQYF
v_gene: TRBV10-1
abundance: few
j_gene: TRBJ2-7
d_gene: .

CDR3nt: TGTGCCAGTAGTATTTTCGGGGGGTACCAAGAGACCCAGTACTTC
CDR3aa: CASSIFGGYQETQYF
v_gene: TRBV19
abundance: .
j_gene: TRBJ2-5
d_gene: TRBD2

CDR3nt: TGTGCCAGCAGCTTGGTAGTTCGGCTAGCGGGTATCCATGAGCAGTTCTTC
CDR3aa: CASSLVVRLAGIHEQFF
v_gene: TRBV5-6
abundance: few
j_gene: TRBJ2-1
d_gene: TRBD2

CDR3nt: TGCGCCAGCAGCTGGACCGCCAACACCGGGGAGCTGTTTTTT
CDR3aa: CASSWTANTGELFF
v_gene: TRBV5-1
abundance: many
j_gene: TRBJ2-2
d_gene: .

CDR3nt: TGTGCCAGCGCTCCCGGGTGGGGGCGCGAAGAGACCCAGTACTTC
CDR3aa: CASAPGWGREETQYF
v_gene: TRBV7-3
abundance: many
j_gene: TRBJ2-5
d_gene: .

CDR3nt: TGTGCCAGCAGTCGCCAGGGGGACAATCAGCCCCAGCATTTT
CDR3aa: CASSRQGDNQPQHF
v_gene: TRBV6-1
abundance: .
j_gene: TRBJ1-5
d_gene: TRBD1

CDR3nt: TGTGCCATCAGTGGGGGACTAGCGGGGGCGCAGTATTTT
CDR3aa: CAISGGLAGAQYF
v_gene: TRBV10-3
abundance: .
j_gene: TRBJ2-3
d_gene: TRBD2

CDR3nt: TGTGCCACCAGGACGGGGAACACTGAAGCTTTCTTT
CDR3aa: CATRTGNTEAFF
v_gene: TRBV5-8
abundance: many
j_gene: TRBJ1-1
d_gene: .

CDR3nt: TGTGCCAGTAGATCCGGCGGGGGGAACAATGAGCAGTTCTTC
CDR3aa: CASRSGGGNNEQFF
v_gene: TRBV19
abundance: .
j_gene: TRBJ2-1
d_gene: TRBD2

CDR3nt: TGTGCCATCAGAGCGGGGGGTTGGACAGATACGCAGTATTTT
CDR3aa: CAIRAGGWTDTQYF
v_gene: TRBV10-3
abundance: few
j_gene: TRBJ2-3
d_gene: TRBD2

CDR3nt: TGTGCCAGCAGCCAAGGGACTAGCGGGCAGGATACGCAGTATTTT
CDR3aa: CASSQGTSGQDTQYF
v_gene: TRBV7-3
abundance: few
j_gene: TRBJ2-3
d_gene: TRBD2

CDR3nt: TGCAGTGGTTGGGACCGGGACAGGGACTATGGCTACACCTTC
CDR3aa: CSGWDRDRDYGYTF
v_gene: TRBV20-1
abundance: .
j_gene: TRBJ1-2
d_gene: TRBD1

CDR3nt: TGTGCCAGCAGTCGATGGACTTCTCCTGCTGGAAACACCATATATTTT
CDR3aa: CASSRWTSPAGNTIYF
v_gene: TRBV6-1
abundance: .
j_gene: TRBJ1-3
d_gene: .

CDR3nt: TGCAGTGCTGCCGGGACAGGGGTATTCCCAGATACGCAGTATTTT
CDR3aa: CSAAGTGVFPDTQYF
v_gene: TRBV20-1
abundance: many
j_gene: TRBJ2-3
d_gene: TRBD1

CDR3nt: TGTGCCAGCAGCCTCCGGGGGGGCGTCTATTCAGATGAGCAGTTCTTC
CDR3aa: CASSLRGGVYSDEQFF
v_gene: TRBV6-2/TRBV6-3
abundance: many
j_gene: TRBJ2-1
d_gene: TRBD2

CDR3nt: TGTGCCAGCAGTCTCCGGACTAGCGGGAAAGTCTCCTACGAGCAGTACTTC
CDR3aa: CASSLRTSGKVSYEQYF
v_gene: TRBV6-2/TRBV6-3
abundance: many
j_gene: TRBJ2-7
d_gene: TRBD2

CDR3nt: TGTGCCAGCAGTTTCTTTGCCGGGACAGGGGGAAGCACAGATACGCAGTATTTT
CDR3aa: CASSFFAGTGGSTDTQYF
v_gene: TRBV6-2/TRBV6-3
abundance: .
j_gene: TRBJ2-3
d_gene: TRBD1

CDR3nt: TGTGCCAGCTCACCTACCGACGGAGCAGGGAATCAGCCCCAGCATTTT
CDR3aa: CASSPTDGAGNQPQHF
v_gene: TRBV18
abundance: few
j_gene: TRBJ1-5
d_gene: .